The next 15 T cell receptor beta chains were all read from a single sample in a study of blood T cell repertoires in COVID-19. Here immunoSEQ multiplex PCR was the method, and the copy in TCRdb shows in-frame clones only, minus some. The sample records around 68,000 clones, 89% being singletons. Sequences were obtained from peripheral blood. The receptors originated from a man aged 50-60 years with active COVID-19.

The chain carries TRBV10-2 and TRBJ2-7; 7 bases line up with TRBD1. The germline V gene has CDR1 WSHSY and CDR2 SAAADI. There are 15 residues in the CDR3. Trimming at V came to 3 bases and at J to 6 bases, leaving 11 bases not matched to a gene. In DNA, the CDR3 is TGCGCCAGCAGTGACGAGTACAGGGGCGCCTCCGAGCAGTACTTC. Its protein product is CASSDEYRGASEQYF.

The DNA of the CDR3 is TGTGCCAGCAGCTTTTCTCTCGGTACGCAGTATTTT. This translates into CASSFSLGTQYF. The chain combines TRBV5-5 with TRBJ2-3; D ambiguous. V lost 2 bases to trimming and J lost 8 bases, with 9 bases between them. The germline V gene encodes CDR1 SGHKS and CDR2 YYEKEE (reference sequence). CDR3 size: 12 residues.

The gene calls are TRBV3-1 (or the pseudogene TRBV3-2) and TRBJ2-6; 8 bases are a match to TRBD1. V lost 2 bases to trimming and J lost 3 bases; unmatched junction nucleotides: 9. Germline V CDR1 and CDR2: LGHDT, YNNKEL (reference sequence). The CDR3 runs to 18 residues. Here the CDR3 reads CASSQPGGSPLGANVLTF. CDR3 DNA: TGTGCCAGCAGCCAACCAGGGGGCTCCCCTCTTGGGGCCAACGTCCTGACTTTC.

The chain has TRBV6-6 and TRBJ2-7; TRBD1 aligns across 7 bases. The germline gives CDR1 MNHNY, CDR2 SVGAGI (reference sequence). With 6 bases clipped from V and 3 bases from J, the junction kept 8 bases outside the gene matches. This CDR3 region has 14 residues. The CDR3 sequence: CASRPSTGDYEQYF. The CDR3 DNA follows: TGTGCCAGCAGACCAAGCACAGGGGACTACGAGCAGTACTTC.

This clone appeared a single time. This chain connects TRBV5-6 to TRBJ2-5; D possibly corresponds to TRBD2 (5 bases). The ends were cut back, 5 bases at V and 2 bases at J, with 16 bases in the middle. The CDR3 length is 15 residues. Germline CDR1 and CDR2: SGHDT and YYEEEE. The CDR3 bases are TGTGCCAGCAGTATCGCCCGGGGTGCACAAGAGACCCAGTACTTC. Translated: CASSIARGAQETQYF.

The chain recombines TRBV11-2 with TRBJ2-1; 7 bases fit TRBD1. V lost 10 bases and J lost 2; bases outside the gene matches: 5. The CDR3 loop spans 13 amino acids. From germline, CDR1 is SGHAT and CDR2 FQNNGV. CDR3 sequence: CAIPGQPYNEQFF. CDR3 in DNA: TGTGCCATCCCGGGACAGCCCTACAATGAGCAGTTCTTC.

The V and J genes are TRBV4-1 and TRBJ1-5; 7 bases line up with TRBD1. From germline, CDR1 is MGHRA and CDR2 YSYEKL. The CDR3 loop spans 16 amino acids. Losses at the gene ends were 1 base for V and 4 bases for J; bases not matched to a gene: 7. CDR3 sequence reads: CASSQVVGGFNQPQHF. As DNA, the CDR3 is TGCGCCAGCAGCCAAGTTGTAGGGGGCTTTAATCAGCCCCAGCATTTT.

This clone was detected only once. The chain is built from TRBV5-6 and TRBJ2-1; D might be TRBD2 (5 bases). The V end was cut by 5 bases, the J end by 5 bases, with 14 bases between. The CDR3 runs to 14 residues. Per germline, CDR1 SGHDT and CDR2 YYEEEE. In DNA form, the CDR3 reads TGTGCCAGCAGTTCCGGACTTGGGGACAATGAGCAGTTCTTC. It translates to CASSSGLGDNEQFF.

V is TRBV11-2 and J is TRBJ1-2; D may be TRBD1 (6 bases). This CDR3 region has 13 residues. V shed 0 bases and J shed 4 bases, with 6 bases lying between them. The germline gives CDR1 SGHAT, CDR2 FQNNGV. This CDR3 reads CASSLDRGYGYTF. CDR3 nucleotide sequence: TGTGCCAGCAGCTTAGACAGGGGCTATGGCTACACCTTC.

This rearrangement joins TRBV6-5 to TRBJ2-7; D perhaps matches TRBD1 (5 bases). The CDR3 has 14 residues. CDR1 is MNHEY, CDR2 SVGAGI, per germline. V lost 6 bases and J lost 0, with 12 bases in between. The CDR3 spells CASSRTRNSYEQYF. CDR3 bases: TGTGCCAGCAGCCGGACACGGAACTCCTACGAGCAGTACTTC.

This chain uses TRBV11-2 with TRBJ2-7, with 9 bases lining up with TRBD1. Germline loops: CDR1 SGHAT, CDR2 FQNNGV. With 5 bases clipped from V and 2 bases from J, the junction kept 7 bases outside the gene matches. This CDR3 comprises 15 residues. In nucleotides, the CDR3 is TGTGCCAGCAGCGCCTCCGGGACAGGGCCCTACGAGCAGTACTTC. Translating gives CASSASGTGPYEQYF. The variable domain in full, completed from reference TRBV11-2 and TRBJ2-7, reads EAGVAQSPRYKIIEKRQSVAFWCNPISGHATLYWYQQILGQGPKLLIQFQNNGVVDDSQLPKDRFSAERLKGVDSTLKIQPAKLEDSAVYLCASSASGTGPYEQYFGPGTRLTVT.

The chain's CDR3 is CASSPRLAGASYNEQFF. In DNA, the CDR3 is TGTGCCAGCAGCCCACGACTAGCGGGGGCCTCCTACAATGAGCAGTTCTTC. J is TRBJ2-1 and V is TRBV9; 12 bases agree with TRBD2. Germline values: CDR1 SGDLS, CDR2 YYNGEE. The CDR3 loop spans 17 amino acids. Unmatched junction bases numbered 5, after V lost 4 bases and J lost 0 bases.

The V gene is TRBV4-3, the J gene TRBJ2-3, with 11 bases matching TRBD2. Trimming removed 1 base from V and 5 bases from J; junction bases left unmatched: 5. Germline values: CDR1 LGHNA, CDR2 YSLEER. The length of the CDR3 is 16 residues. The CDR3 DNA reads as TGCGCCAGCAGCCAAGCTAGCGGGGGGCCGGGAGATACGCAGTATTTT. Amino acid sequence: CASSQASGGPGDTQYF.

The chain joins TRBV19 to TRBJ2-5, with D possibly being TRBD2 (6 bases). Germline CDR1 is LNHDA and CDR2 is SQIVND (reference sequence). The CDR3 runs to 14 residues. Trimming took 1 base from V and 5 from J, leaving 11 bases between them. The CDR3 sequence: CASSIGGAGETQYF. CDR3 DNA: TGTGCCAGTAGTATAGGAGGGGCGGGGGAGACCCAGTACTTC.

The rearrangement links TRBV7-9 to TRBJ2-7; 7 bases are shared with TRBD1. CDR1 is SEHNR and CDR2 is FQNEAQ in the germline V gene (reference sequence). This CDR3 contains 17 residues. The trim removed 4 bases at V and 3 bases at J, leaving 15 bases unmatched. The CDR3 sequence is CASSSALGTDILYEQYF. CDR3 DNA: TGTGCCAGCAGCTCCGCCCTCGGGACAGATATCCTCTACGAGCAGTACTTC.